A single sample gave rise to the 21 T cell receptor beta chains below, sequenced in a study of T-cell reconstitution after alpha-beta-depleted transplantation in children. Preparation of the TCRbeta library was carried out with unique molecular identifiers. Using its own MiXCR run on the PCR reads, TCRdb lists one record per CDR3 protein. The repertoire consists of 800,000 to 1,000,000 distinct CDR3 sequences, with about 26% occurring once and the leading ten covering over 25%. The sample in question was PBMCs, mostly from graft donor cells, obtained 360 days after TCRalphabeta/CD19-depleted stem cell transplant. These receptors all come from a boy under three years old who had a stem cell transplant for SCID, so the T cells may come from the graft donor.

This clonotype appeared a few times. The chain carries TRBV4-3 and TRBJ2-1, with TRBD1 as a possible D gene (6 bases). The CDR3 totals 15 residues. Trimming pared 1 base from V and 0 bases from J, leaving 7 bases between. CDR1 is LGHNA and CDR2 is YSLEER in the germline V gene. The DNA of the CDR3 is TGCGCCAGCAGCCAAGTACAGGGCTCCTACAATGAGCAGTTCTTC. Its translation is CASSQVQGSYNEQFF.

This rearrangement joins TRBV5-1 to TRBJ2-3; D perhaps matches TRBD2 (6 bases). The CDR3 is 16 amino acids. Trimming cost V 0 bases and J 2 bases, with 13 bases left between them. Germline CDR1 SGHRS, CDR2 YFSETQ. CDR3 DNA: TGCGCCAGCAGCTTGGCTCCAGGGACTTACACAGATACGCAGTATTTT. Its translation: CASSLAPGTYTDTQYF.

The V call is TRBV6-5, the J call TRBJ2-7, with D possibly called TRBD1 or TRBD2 (5 bases each). Germline lookup yields CDR1 MNHEY and CDR2 SVGAGI. V was shortened by 0 bases and J by 2 bases, with 14 bases between the two germline ends. The CDR3 runs 16 residues. DNA for the CDR3: TGTGCCAGCAGTTACTCGTTGGGGACCGAAACCTACGAGCAGTACTTC. Translation gives CASSYSLGTETYEQYF.

This clonotype was seen more than once but under ten times. The V call is TRBV7-9, the J call TRBJ2-7; 11 nucleotides agree with TRBD1. The CDR3 contains 16 residues. V was clipped by 1 base and J by 6 bases; unmatched bases: 8. Germline-derived CDR1 and CDR2 are SEHNR and FQNEAQ (reference sequence). CDR3 nucleotide sequence: TGTGCCAGCAGCTTAGGCGGGACAGGGGGTCTGGGCGAGCAGTACTTC. Translated, it gives CASSLGGTGGLGEQYF.

The chain recombines TRBV4-1 with TRBJ1-5; TRBD1 aligns across 10 bases. CDR3 length: 17 residues. With V trimmed by 3 bases and J by 2 bases, 7 bases remained unmatched. CDR1 is MGHRA and CDR2 is YSYEKL in the germline V gene. The CDR3 nucleotides read TGCGCCAGCAGCCAGGGACAGGGGAATCCTGGCAATCAGCCCCAGCATTTT. Amino acid sequence: CASSQGQGNPGNQPQHF.

This clonotype was seen a handful of times. The chain has TRBV5-1 and TRBJ1-1, with D possibly being TRBD1 (5 bases). This CDR3 comprises 14 residues. Per germline, CDR1 SGHRS and CDR2 YFSETQ. The V and J ends lost 0 bases and 6 bases respectively, with 12 bases between them. The CDR3 loop is CASSLAGTIPEAFF. The CDR3, as DNA: TGCGCCAGCAGCTTGGCGGGGACGATCCCTGAAGCTTTCTTT. The complete variable domain, with remaining parts taken from reference TRBV5-1 and TRBJ1-1, reads KAGVTQTPRYLIKTRGQQVTLSCSPISGHRSVSWYQQTPGQGLQFLFEYFSETQRNKGNFPGRFSGRQFSNSRSEMNVSTLELGDSALYLCASSLAGTIPEAFFGQGTRLTVV.

V and J are TRBV29-1 and TRBJ2-7; 10 bases match TRBD1. V lost 7 bases, J lost 4 bases, and 10 bases stayed unmatched. Germline-derived CDR1 and CDR2 are SQVTM and ANQGSEA. This CDR3 is built from 14 residues. The CDR3 here is CSAEDRGENYEQYF. CDR3 DNA sequence: TGCAGCGCTGAGGACAGGGGGGAGAATTACGAGCAGTACTTC.

This CDR3 reads CASGPQGTLGNEQFF. The CDR3 region has the DNA TGTGCCAGCGGGCCACAGGGGACTTTAGGGAATGAGCAGTTCTTC. This chain connects TRBV11-2 to TRBJ2-1, with D tentatively TRBD1 (7 bases). CDR3 size: 15 residues. Germline V CDR1 and CDR2: SGHAT, FQNNGV. V lost 8 bases and J 7 bases, leaving 21 bases between the germline ends.

This chain links TRBV11-2 with TRBJ1-4, with a weak D call TRBD1 (5 bases). Germline loops: CDR1 SGHAT, CDR2 FQNNGV. Trimming took off 3 bases at V and 0 bases at J, with 14 bases between the two ends. The CDR3 loop spans 17 amino acids. CDR3 DNA: TGTGCCAGCAGCTTGGGGGTCAGTGCCACAACTAATGAAAAACTGTTTTTT. Protein product: CASSLGVSATTNEKLFF.

The J gene is TRBJ1-2, the V gene TRBV4-3; 8 bases align to TRBD1. This CDR3 is 14 amino acids long. Germline trimming cut 0 bases from V and 6 bases from J; bases unmatched to any gene: 3. The germline V gene encodes CDR1 LGHNA and CDR2 YSLEER. In DNA, the CDR3 is TGCGCCAGCAGCCAAGATCTGGGACAGGATGGCTACACCTTC. Translating it yields CASSQDLGQDGYTF.

In its sample, this clonotype was seen a few times. This rearrangement joins TRBV29-1 to TRBJ2-7, with D possibly being TRBD1 or TRBD2 (5 bases each). The CDR3 extends over 12 amino acids. Germline CDR1 is SQVTM and CDR2 is ANQGSEA. The V gene lost 7 bases and the J gene lost 1 base, with 11 bases spanning the gap. CDR3 amino acids: CSAGRASYEQYF. For the CDR3, the DNA is TGCAGCGCGGGACGGGCTTCCTACGAGCAGTACTTC.

The chain carries TRBV15 and TRBJ2-2; D possibly corresponds to TRBD1 (6 bases). CDR3 length equals 15 residues. The V end was cut by 0 bases, the J end by 3 bases, with 8 bases between. The germline V gene encodes CDR1 LNHNV and CDR2 YYDKDF (reference sequence). CDR3 protein: CATSREGGYTGELFF. In nucleotides, the CDR3 is TGTGCCACCAGCAGAGAAGGGGGATACACCGGGGAGCTGTTTTTT.

The V gene is TRBV11-2, the J gene TRBJ2-5, with D possibly being TRBD1 or TRBD2 (5 bases each). Germline CDR1 reads SGHAT; CDR2 reads FQNNGV. Deletions cut 4 bases from V and 4 bases from J, with 13 bases between. The CDR3 spans 14 residues. The CDR3 spells CASSSRQRAETQYF. CDR3 sequence (DNA): TGTGCCAGCAGCTCCCGACAGAGGGCAGAGACCCAGTACTTC.

In this sample, this clonotype turned up a few times. The rearrangement links TRBV9 to TRBJ2-7; either TRBD1 or TRBD2 may fit D (5 bases each). Looked up from germline, CDR1 is SGDLS and CDR2 is YYNGEE. CDR3 size: 16 residues. With 0 bases removed from V and 6 bases from J, the gap between germline ends came to 19 bases. CDR3 region: CASSVGYGTIPGEQYF. The DNA for the CDR3 is TGTGCCAGCAGCGTAGGGTATGGGACCATCCCCGGCGAGCAGTACTTC.

A few counts support this clonotype. The chain joins TRBV7-3 to TRBJ2-2, with D uncertain. V lost 2 bases and J 8 bases, leaving 12 bases between the germline ends. This CDR3 spans 14 amino acids. Germline assignment: CDR1 SGHTA and CDR2 FQGTGA. The CDR3 DNA reads as TGTGCCAGCAGCTTAGAAGGGCCGCCGGGGGAGCTGTTTTTT. Its protein is CASSLEGPPGELFF.

The rearrangement links TRBV4-2 to TRBJ2-5; D remains unclear. The germline V gene encodes CDR1 LGHNA and CDR2 YNFKEQ. V shed 2 bases and J shed 6 bases, with 4 bases lying between them. This CDR3 has 11 residues. CDR3 DNA sequence: TGTGCCAGCAGCCAATTGCAGACCCAGTACTTC. This gives the protein CASSQLQTQYF.

The gene calls are TRBV6-2 or TRBV6-3 and TRBJ1-2; D is unresolved. Germline V CDR1 and CDR2: MNHEY, SVGEGT. Trimming took off 0 bases at V and 8 bases at J, with 19 bases between the two ends. This CDR3 has 16 residues. CDR3 amino acids: CASSYSDSGISGGYTF. The CDR3 region has the DNA TGTGCCAGCAGTTACTCGGATTCGGGCATTTCGGGAGGCTACACCTTC.

A few counts support this clonotype. This chain joins TRBV15 and TRBJ2-3; weak D call: TRBD2 (7 bases). The V and J ends lost 1 base and 2 bases respectively, with 13 bases between them. The CDR3 has 16 residues. Germline V lookup: CDR1 LNHNV, CDR2 YYDKDF (reference sequence). In DNA form, the CDR3 reads TGTGCCACCAGCAGAGTTCTAGGGGGGGCCACAGATACGCAGTATTTT. Protein sequence: CATSRVLGGATDTQYF. The full variable domain, rest sourced from reference TRBV15 and TRBJ2-3, is DAMVIQNPRYQVTQFGKPVTLSCSQTLNHNVMYWYQQKSSQAPKLLFHYYDKDFNNEADTPDNFQSRRPNTSFCFLDIRSPGLGDTAMYLCATSRVLGGATDTQYFGPGTRLTVL.

This sequence joins TRBV9 and TRBJ2-5, with unresolved D. Trimming took 4 bases from V and 2 from J, leaving 12 bases between them. This CDR3 comprises 14 residues. Per the germline V gene, CDR1 is SGDLS and CDR2 is YYNGEE. CDR3 sequence: CASSPRTQQETQYF. CDR3 nucleotides: TGTGCCAGCAGCCCGCGGACGCAACAAGAGACCCAGTACTTC.

V usage is TRBV20-1 and J usage is TRBJ1-2; 10 bases map to TRBD1. With 6 bases clipped from V and 8 bases from J, the junction kept 9 bases outside the gene matches. The CDR3 sequence is 13 residues long. In germline, CDR1 is DFQATT, CDR2 SNEGSKA (reference sequence). The CDR3 bases are TGCAGTGCAATCGGACAGGGGGTGGGAGGCTACACCTTC. As protein: CSAIGQGVGGYTF.

V usage is TRBV30 and J usage is TRBJ2-2, with 8 bases lining up with TRBD2. The CDR3 is 14 amino acids. Trimming cost V 5 bases and J 6 bases; bases outside gene matches: 8. Germline lookup yields CDR1 GTSNPN and CDR2 SVGIG (reference sequence). CDR3 in DNA: TGTGCCTGGCACCACGGGGGGGCCCCCGGGGAGCTGTTTTTT. Translated: CAWHHGGAPGELFF.